These 5 T cell receptor beta chains share one sample of origin, sequenced in a study of T cell responses to AZD1222 COVID-19 vaccine. The method was immunoSEQ multiplex PCR; TCRdb's version includes in-frame clones alone and lacks a portion of them. This sample has about 120,000 clones, with roughly 90% found just once. The material sequenced was peripheral blood, taken on day 0 of AZD1222 vaccination. These receptors all stem from an adult in good health.

This chain links TRBV16 with TRBJ1-1, with D unresolved. V lost 4 bases to trimming and J lost 5 bases, with 11 bases between them. CDR3 length equals 13 residues. Germline loops: CDR1 KGHSY, CDR2 FQNENV. The CDR3: CASSLQTGTEAFF. The CDR3 DNA sequence: TGTGCCAGCAGCCTACAAACGGGGACTGAAGCTTTCTTT.

This clone was observed a single time. This chain links TRBV12-5 with TRBJ2-7; 10 nucleotides align to TRBD2. The CDR3 extends over 16 amino acids. With 5 bases clipped from V and 7 bases from J, the junction kept 14 bases outside the gene matches. The V gene's germline CDR1 is LGHNT and CDR2 FRNRAP. The DNA of the CDR3 is TGTGCTAGTGGTCCCAGAGTAGCGGGGGGAAGTTGGGAGCAGTACTTC. Translation gives CASGPRVAGGSWEQYF. Together with reference TRBV12-5 and TRBJ2-7, the CDR3 gives the full variable domain: DARVTQTPRHKVTEMGQEVTMRCQPILGHNTVFWYRQTMMQGLELLAYFRNRAPLDDSGMPKDRFSAEMPDATLATLKIQPSEPRDSAVYFCASGPRVAGGSWEQYFGPGTRLTVT.

The chain carries TRBV5-1 and TRBJ2-1, with TRBD1 matching 10 bases. The CDR3 has 17 amino acids. The germline V gene has CDR1 SGHRS and CDR2 YFSETQ. Trimming cost V 3 bases and J 7 bases; bases outside gene matches: 13. The CDR3 nucleotides read TGCGCCAGCAGCTCCGGCCTGACAGGGGGCGAGAAAAATGAGCAGTTCTTC. Translated: CASSSGLTGGEKNEQFF.

The V call is TRBV6-2 or TRBV6-3, the J call TRBJ1-2; TRBD1 matches 8 bases. This CDR3 region has 13 residues. The germline CDR1 and CDR2 sequences are MNHEY and SVGEGT. Trimming at V came to 6 bases and at J to 4 bases, leaving 4 bases not matched to a gene. CDR3 residues: CASSRGQGYGYTF. CDR3 nucleotide sequence: TGTGCCAGCAGCCGCGGACAGGGCTATGGCTACACCTTC.

The rearrangement joins TRBV24-1 to TRBJ2-2, with D perhaps TRBD1 or TRBD2 (5 bases each). This CDR3 spans 16 amino acids. V was pared by 3 bases and J by 0 bases, with 10 bases between. Germline V gives CDR1 KGHDR, CDR2 SFDVKD. The CDR3 spells CATSDGAGSNTGELFF. The CDR3 region has the DNA TGTGCCACCAGTGATGGGGCGGGCTCGAACACCGGGGAGCTGTTTTTT.